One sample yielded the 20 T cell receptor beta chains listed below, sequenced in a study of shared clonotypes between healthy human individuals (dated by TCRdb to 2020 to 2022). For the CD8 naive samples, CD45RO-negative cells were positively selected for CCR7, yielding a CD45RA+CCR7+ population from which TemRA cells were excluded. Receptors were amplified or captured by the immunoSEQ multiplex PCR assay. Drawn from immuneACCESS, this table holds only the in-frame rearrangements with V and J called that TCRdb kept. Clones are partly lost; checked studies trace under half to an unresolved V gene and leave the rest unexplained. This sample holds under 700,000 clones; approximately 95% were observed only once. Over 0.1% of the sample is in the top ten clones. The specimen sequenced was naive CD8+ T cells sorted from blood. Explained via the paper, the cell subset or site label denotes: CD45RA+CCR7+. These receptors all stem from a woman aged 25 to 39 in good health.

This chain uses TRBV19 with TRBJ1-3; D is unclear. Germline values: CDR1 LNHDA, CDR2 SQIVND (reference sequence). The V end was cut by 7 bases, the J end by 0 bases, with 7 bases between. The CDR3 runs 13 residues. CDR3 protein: CASNSRSGNTIYF. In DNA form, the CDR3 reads TGTGCCAGTAATTCCCGCTCTGGAAACACCATATATTTT.

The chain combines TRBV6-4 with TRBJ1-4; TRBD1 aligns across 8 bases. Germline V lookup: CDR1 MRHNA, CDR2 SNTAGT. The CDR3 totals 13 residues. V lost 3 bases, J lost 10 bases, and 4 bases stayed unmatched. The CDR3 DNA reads TGTGCCAGCAGTGAGGACAGGGCCGGAAAACTGTTTTTT. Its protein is CASSEDRAGKLFF.

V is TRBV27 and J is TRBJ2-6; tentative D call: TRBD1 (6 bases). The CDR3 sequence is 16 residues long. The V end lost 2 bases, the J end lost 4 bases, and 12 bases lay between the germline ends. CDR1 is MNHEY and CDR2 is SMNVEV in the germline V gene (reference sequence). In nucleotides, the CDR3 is TGTGCCAGCAGTTTACTGGGGGCAAGAGGGGCCAACGTCCTGACTTTC. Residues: CASSLLGARGANVLTF.

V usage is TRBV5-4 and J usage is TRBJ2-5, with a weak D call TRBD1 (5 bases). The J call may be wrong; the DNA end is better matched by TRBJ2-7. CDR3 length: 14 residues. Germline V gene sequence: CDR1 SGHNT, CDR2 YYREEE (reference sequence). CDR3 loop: CASSFQGSSYEQYF. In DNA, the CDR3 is TGTGCCAGCAGCTTCCAGGGTAGCTCCTACGAGCAGTACTTC.

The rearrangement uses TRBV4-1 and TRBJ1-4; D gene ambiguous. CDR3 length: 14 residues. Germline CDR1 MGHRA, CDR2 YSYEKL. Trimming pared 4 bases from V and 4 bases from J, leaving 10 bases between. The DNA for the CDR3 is TGCGCCAGCAGCCCTACAGAGTATAATGAAAAACTGTTTTTT. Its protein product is CASSPTEYNEKLFF.

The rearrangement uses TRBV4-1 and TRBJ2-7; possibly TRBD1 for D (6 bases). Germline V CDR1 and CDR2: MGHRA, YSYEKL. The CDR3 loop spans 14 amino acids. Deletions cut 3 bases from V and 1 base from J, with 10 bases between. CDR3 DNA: TGCGCCAGCAGCCACAGGACAGCGTCCTACGAGCAGTACTTC. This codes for CASSHRTASYEQYF.

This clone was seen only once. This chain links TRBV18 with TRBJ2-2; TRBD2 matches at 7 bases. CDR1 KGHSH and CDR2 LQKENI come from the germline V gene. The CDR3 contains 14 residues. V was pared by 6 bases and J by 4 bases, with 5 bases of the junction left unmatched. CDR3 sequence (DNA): TGTGCCAGCTCCCCTCCGGGGGGCACCGGGGAGCTGTTTTTT. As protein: CASSPPGGTGELFF.

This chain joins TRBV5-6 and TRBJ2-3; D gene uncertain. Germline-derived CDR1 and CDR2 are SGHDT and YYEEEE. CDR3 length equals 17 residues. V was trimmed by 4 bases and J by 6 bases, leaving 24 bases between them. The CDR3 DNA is TGTGCCAGCAGCCATCGGAGACGGCACGTTCGATTGGATACGCAGTATTTT. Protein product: CASSHRRRHVRLDTQYF.

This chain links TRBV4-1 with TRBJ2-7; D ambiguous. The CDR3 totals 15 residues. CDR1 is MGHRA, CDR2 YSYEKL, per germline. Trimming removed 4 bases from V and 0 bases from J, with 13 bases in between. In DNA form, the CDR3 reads TGCGCCAGCAGCCCTTTGATGGGCGGCTCCTACGAGCAGTACTTC. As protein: CASSPLMGGSYEQYF.

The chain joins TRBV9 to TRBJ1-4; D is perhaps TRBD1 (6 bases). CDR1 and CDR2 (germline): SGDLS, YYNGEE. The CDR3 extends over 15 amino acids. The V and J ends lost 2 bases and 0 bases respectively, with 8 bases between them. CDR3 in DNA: TGTGCCAGCAGCGTCGGGACATCAACTAATGAAAAACTGTTTTTT. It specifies CASSVGTSTNEKLFF.

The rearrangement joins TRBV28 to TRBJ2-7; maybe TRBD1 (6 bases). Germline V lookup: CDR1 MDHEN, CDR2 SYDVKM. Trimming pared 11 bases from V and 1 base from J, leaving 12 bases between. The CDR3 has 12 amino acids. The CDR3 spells CACQGPSYEQYF. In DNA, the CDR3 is TGTGCCTGCCAGGGGCCGTCCTACGAGCAGTACTTC.

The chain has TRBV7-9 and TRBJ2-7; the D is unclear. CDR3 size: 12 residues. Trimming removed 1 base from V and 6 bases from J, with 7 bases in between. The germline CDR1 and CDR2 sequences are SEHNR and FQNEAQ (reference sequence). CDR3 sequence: CASSLVASEQYF. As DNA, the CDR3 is TGTGCCAGCAGCTTAGTGGCGAGCGAGCAGTACTTC.

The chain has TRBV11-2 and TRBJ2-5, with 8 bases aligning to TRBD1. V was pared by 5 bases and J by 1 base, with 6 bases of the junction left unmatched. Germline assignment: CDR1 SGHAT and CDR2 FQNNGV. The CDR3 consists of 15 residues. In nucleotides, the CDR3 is TGTGCCAGCAGCCCAGGGACAGGACCCCAAGAGACCCAGTACTTC. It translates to CASSPGTGPQETQYF.

The DNA of the CDR3 is TGTGCCAGTAGTATAGCGACAGGGCGTCAGCCCCAGCATTTT. This sequence encodes CASSIATGRQPQHF. The chain recombines TRBV19 with TRBJ1-5, with 7 bases aligning to TRBD1. The length of the CDR3 is 14 residues. Germline loops: CDR1 LNHDA, CDR2 SQIVND (reference sequence). V dropped 1 base and J dropped 6; count of bases not matched to a gene: 3.

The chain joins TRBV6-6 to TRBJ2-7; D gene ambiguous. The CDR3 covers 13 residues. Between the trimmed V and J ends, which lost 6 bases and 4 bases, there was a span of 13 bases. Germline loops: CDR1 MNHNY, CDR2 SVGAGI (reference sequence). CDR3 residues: CASSQYDNYEQYF. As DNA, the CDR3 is TGTGCCAGCAGCCAATACGATAATTACGAGCAGTACTTC.

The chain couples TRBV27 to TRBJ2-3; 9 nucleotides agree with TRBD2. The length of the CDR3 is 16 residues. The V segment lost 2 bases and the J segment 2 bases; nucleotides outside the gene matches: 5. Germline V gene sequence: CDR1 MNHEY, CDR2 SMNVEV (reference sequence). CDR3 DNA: TGTGCCAGCAGTTTAGGTAGCGGGAGCGACACAGATACGCAGTATTTT. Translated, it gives CASSLGSGSDTDTQYF.

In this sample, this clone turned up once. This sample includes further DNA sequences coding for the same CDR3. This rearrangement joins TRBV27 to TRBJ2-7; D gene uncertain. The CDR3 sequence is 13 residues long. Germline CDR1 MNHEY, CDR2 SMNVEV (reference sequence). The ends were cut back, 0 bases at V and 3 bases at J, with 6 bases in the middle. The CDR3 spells CASSLSVRYEQYF. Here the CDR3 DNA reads TGTGCCAGCAGTTTATCGGTCCGCTACGAGCAGTACTTC.

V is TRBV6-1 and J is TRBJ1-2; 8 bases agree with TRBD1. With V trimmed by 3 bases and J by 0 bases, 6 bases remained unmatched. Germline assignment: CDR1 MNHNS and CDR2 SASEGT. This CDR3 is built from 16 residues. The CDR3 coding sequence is TGTGCCAGCAGTGAGAGGGTACAGGGGGCTAACTATGGCTACACCTTC. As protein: CASSERVQGANYGYTF.

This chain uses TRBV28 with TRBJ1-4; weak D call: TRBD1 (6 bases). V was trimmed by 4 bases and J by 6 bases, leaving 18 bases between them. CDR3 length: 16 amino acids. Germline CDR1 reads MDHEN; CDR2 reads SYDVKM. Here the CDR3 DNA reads TGTGCCAGCAGTTCCCGGGACACAGCCCGGGATGAAAAACTGTTTTTT. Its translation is CASSSRDTARDEKLFF.

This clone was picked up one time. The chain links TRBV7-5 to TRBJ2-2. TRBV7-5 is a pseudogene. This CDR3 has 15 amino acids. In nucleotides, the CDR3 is TGTGTCAGAAACCCGCCCCGGGACCTCACCGGGGAGCTGTTTTTT. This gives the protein CVRNPPRDLTGELFF.